The 20 T cell receptor beta chains below were found in one sample sequenced in a study of Ad26.COV2.S vaccination and SARS-CoV-2 variants. Treatment defined: roughly 18 received Ad26.COV2.S at low or high dose, single or two shots; a few received placebo; per-sample allocation not given. Collection of the samples took place on day 63 after the first injection of vaccine or placebo. Repertoires were generated with immunoSEQ multiplex PCR, while TCRdb's copy carries only in-frame clones and drops some. The data hold roughly 450,000 clones, with 75% to 95% observed a single time. The sample here was peripheral blood, taken in a trial of Ad26.COV2.S vaccine versus placebo. The receptors originated from a person aged 18-60 years who received the Ad26.COV2.S COVID-19 vaccine or a placebo.

The rearrangement links TRBV9 to TRBJ1-4; D gene unclear. Looked up from germline, CDR1 is SGDLS and CDR2 is YYNGEE. V gave up 0 bases and J gave up 0 bases, with 9 bases separating them. The CDR3 is 16 amino acids. CDR3 in DNA: TGTGCCAGCAGCGTAGGGACGGACCCAACTAATGAAAAACTGTTTTTT. This gives the protein CASSVGTDPTNEKLFF.

The chain employs TRBV28 and TRBJ1-2; no clear D. Germline CDR1 and CDR2: MDHEN and SYDVKM. This CDR3 comprises 13 residues. Trimming took 6 bases from V and 1 from J, leaving 9 bases between them. CDR3 nucleotide sequence: TGTGCCAGCAGGGCCGACCTTAACTATGGCTACACCTTC. This codes for CASRADLNYGYTF.

V gene TRBV9 combines with J gene TRBJ2-1; TRBD1 aligns across 9 bases. Germline CDR1 reads SGDLS; CDR2 reads YYNGEE. The CDR3 runs to 16 residues. V was clipped by 3 bases and J by 9 bases; unmatched bases: 13. CDR3: CASSGRTGTGLGEQFF. CDR3 bases: TGTGCCAGCAGCGGAAGAACCGGGACAGGGCTCGGTGAGCAGTTCTTC.

This clone was recorded only once. This chain joins TRBV24-1 and TRBJ2-3, with 11 bases fitting TRBD2. The junction had 2 bases not matched to a gene; V was cut back by 4 bases and J by 0 bases. Looked up from germline, CDR1 is KGHDR and CDR2 is SFDVKD. CDR3 size: 16 residues. The CDR3 bases are TGTGCCACCAGTGAAGGGACTAGCGGCAGCACAGATACGCAGTATTTT. This encodes CATSEGTSGSTDTQYF.

The chain links TRBV25-1 to TRBJ2-1; no reliable D call. The CDR3 totals 12 residues. Germline V gene sequence: CDR1 MGHDK, CDR2 SYGVNS. Trimming stripped 3 bases from V and 12 bases from J, with 12 bases between. CDR3 amino acids: CASSEVVERQFF. The DNA of the CDR3 is TGTGCCAGCAGTGAGGTTGTTGAAAGGCAGTTCTTC.

The rearrangement joins TRBV10-3 to TRBJ2-7; 8 bases agree with TRBD2. Trimming took 0 bases from V and 4 from J; bases not matched to a gene: 11. CDR1 and CDR2 (germline): ENHRY, SYGVKD. The CDR3 runs to 17 residues. In nucleotides, the CDR3 is TGTGCCATCAGTGAGTCGATATCGTCGACTAGCGCATACGAGCAGTACTTC. It is translated as CAISESISSTSAYEQYF.

The chain couples TRBV7-6 to TRBJ2-7, with D tentatively TRBD1 or TRBD2 (5 bases each). This CDR3 region has 15 residues. V lost 0 bases and J lost 2, with 11 bases in between. Looked up from germline, CDR1 is SGHVS and CDR2 is FNYEAQ. In DNA form, the CDR3 reads TGTGCCAGCAGCTTAGCTCCAGGGAGTACCTACGAGCAGTACTTC. Translation: CASSLAPGSTYEQYF.

This chain links TRBV6-5 with TRBJ1-5, with a tentative D call TRBD1 (5 bases). Trimming left V 2 bases short and J 6 bases short, with 14 bases between. In germline, CDR1 is MNHEY, CDR2 SVGAGI. The CDR3 extends over 15 amino acids. CDR3 sequence reads: CASSYVQGAGQPQHF. CDR3 bases: TGTGCCAGCAGTTACGTCCAGGGAGCGGGTCAGCCCCAGCATTTT.

The rearrangement uses TRBV4-3 and TRBJ1-3; D is unclear. Looked up from germline, CDR1 is LGHNA and CDR2 is YSLEER. V was trimmed by 1 base and J by 0 bases, leaving 7 bases between them. The CDR3 has 15 amino acids. The CDR3 loop reads CASSQGIISGNTIYF. As DNA, the CDR3 is TGCGCCAGCAGCCAAGGAATAATCTCTGGAAACACCATATATTTT.

The rearrangement links TRBV9 to TRBJ1-1, with no clear D. Germline V CDR1 and CDR2: SGDLS, YYNGEE. Trimming pared 4 bases from V and 3 bases from J, leaving 10 bases between. The CDR3 runs to 13 residues. CDR3 in amino acids: CASSPAEDTEAFF. The CDR3 nucleotides are TGTGCCAGCAGCCCCGCTGAGGACACTGAAGCTTTCTTT. Drawing the rest from reference TRBV9 and TRBJ1-1, the complete variable domain is DSGVTQTPKHLITATGQRVTLRCSPRSGDLSVYWYQQSLDQGLQFLIQYYNGEERAKGNILERFSAQQFPDLHSELNLSSLELGDSALYFCASSPAEDTEAFFGQGTRLTVV.

This chain links TRBV28 with TRBJ1-5, with D hard to call. The V end was cut by 6 bases, the J end by 3 bases, with 12 bases between. CDR1 and CDR2 from the germline V gene are MDHEN and SYDVKM. This CDR3 contains 14 residues. CDR3 protein: CASSPEGYNQPQHF. CDR3 in DNA: TGTGCCAGCAGCCCCGAAGGTTACAATCAGCCCCAGCATTTT.

Turning to this clone: The sample has other DNA sequences that encode this CDR3 too. The rearrangement joins TRBV18 to TRBJ2-7; the D is unclear. The length of the CDR3 is 11 residues. Per germline, CDR1 KGHSH and CDR2 LQKENI. V lost 3 bases to trimming and J lost 3 bases, with 3 bases between them. CDR3 nucleotides: TGTGCCAGCTCACCGGACTACGAGCAGTACTTC. Protein: CASSPDYEQYF.

J is TRBJ2-7 and V is TRBV4-3; perhaps D is TRBD1 or TRBD2 (5 bases each). This CDR3 is 15 amino acids long. The germline CDR1 and CDR2 sequences are LGHNA and YSLEER. The germline V and J ends were trimmed by 3 bases and 2 bases, with 14 bases remaining between them. The CDR3, as DNA: TGCGCCAGCAGCCAGAATACCGGGGCCACCTACGAGCAGTACTTC. Protein: CASSQNTGATYEQYF.

The chain couples TRBV11-3 to TRBJ2-1, with 11 bases that match TRBD2. This CDR3 contains 18 residues. V shed 4 bases, J shed 5 bases, and the junction held 13 bases outside the gene matches. Germline V gene sequence: CDR1 SGHNT, CDR2 YENEEA. The CDR3 DNA is TGTGCCAGCAGCTCATTTGGGGCCGGGACTAGCGGCCACAATGAGCAGTTCTTC. Translating it yields CASSSFGAGTSGHNEQFF.

The chain's CDR3 is CASRQGANEKLFF. In DNA, the CDR3 is TGCGCCAGTCGACAAGGGGCTAATGAAAAACTGTTTTTT. The chain recombines TRBV5-1 with TRBJ1-4; weak D call: TRBD1 (5 bases). Germline CDR1 and CDR2: SGHRS and YFSETQ. Trimming removed 8 bases from V and 3 bases from J, with 11 bases in between. This CDR3 has 13 amino acids.

This clone was detected once. The rearrangement links TRBV18 to TRBJ1-5; no firm D call. Deletions cut 5 bases from V and 5 bases from J, with 7 bases between. This CDR3 is built from 12 residues. Germline CDR1 reads KGHSH; CDR2 reads LQKENI. DNA for the CDR3: TGTGCCAGCTCAACTTCGGATCAGCCCCAGCATTTT. The encoded protein is CASSTSDQPQHF.

In its sample, this clone was seen once. J is TRBJ2-3 and V is TRBV20-1; TRBD2 matches at 13 bases. This CDR3 contains 19 residues. V shed 3 bases and J 0 bases; nucleotides not matched to a gene: 12. CDR1 DFQATT and CDR2 SNEGSKA come from the germline V gene (reference sequence). The CDR3 DNA sequence: TGCAGTGCTAGTATCCCCGCGGGACTAGCGGGGCGGAGCACAGATACGCAGTATTTT. This sequence encodes CSASIPAGLAGRSTDTQYF.

The CDR3 DNA is TGTGCCAGCAGCCCCCGGACTAGCGGGAGTTACGAGCAGTACTTC. Its protein product is CASSPRTSGSYEQYF. The chain recombines TRBV7-8 with TRBJ2-7, with 13 nucleotides matching TRBD2. CDR3 length equals 15 residues. Germline assignment: CDR1 SGHVS and CDR2 FQNEAQ. V was clipped by 5 bases and J by 4 bases; unmatched bases: 5. Based on the CDR3 plus reference TRBV7-8 and TRBJ2-7, the full variable domain is GAGVSQSPRYKVAKRGQDVALRCDPISGHVSLFWYQQALGQGPEFLTYFQNEAQLDKSGLPSDRFFAERPEGSVSTLKIQRTQQEDSAVYLCASSPRTSGSYEQYFGPGTRLTVT.

This clone was counted once. The genes are TRBV5-4 and TRBJ1-3; D gene uncertain. This CDR3 comprises 14 residues. Germline values: CDR1 SGHNT, CDR2 YYREEE (reference sequence). Trimming stripped 2 bases from V and 4 bases from J, with 10 bases between. CDR3 amino acids: CASSFGGAGNTIYF. DNA for the CDR3: TGTGCCAGCAGCTTCGGTGGAGCCGGAAACACCATATATTTT.

The genes are TRBV10-2 and TRBJ2-1, with 9 bases fitting TRBD1. CDR1 is WSHSY and CDR2 is SAAADI in the germline V gene. The V and J ends lost 3 bases and 5 bases, in that order; junction bases with no gene match: 5. There are 15 residues in the CDR3. As DNA, the CDR3 is TGCGCCAGCAGTGAATGGGGACAGGGTCACAATGAGCAGTTCTTC. Translation gives CASSEWGQGHNEQFF.